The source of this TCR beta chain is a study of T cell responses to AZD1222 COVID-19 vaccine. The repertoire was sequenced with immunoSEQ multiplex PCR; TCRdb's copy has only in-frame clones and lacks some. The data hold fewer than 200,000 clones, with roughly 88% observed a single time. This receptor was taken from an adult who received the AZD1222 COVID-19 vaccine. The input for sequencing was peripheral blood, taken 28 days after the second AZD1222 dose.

The CDR3: CASRGQGAWYQPQHF. Here the CDR3 DNA reads TGTGCCAGTAGGGGACAGGGGGCCTGGTATCAGCCCCAGCATTTT. The rearrangement joins TRBV19 to TRBJ1-5; TRBD1 aligns across 12 bases. The length of the CDR3 is 15 residues. Germline CDR1 and CDR2: LNHDA and SQIVND (reference sequence). The ends lost 6 bases at V and 5 bases at J; junction bases unmatched: 5.